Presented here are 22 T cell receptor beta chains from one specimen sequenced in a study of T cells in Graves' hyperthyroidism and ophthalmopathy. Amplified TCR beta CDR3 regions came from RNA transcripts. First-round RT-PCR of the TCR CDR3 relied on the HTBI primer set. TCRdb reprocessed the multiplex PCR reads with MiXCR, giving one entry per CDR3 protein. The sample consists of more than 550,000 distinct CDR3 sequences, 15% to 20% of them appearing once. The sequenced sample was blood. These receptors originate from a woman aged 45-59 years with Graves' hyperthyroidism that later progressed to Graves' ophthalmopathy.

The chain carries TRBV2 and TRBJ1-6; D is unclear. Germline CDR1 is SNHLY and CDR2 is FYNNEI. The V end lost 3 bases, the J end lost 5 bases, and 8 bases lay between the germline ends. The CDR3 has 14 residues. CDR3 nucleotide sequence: TGTGCCAGCAGTGACGCGACGGATAATTCACCCCTCCACTTT. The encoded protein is CASSDATDNSPLHF.

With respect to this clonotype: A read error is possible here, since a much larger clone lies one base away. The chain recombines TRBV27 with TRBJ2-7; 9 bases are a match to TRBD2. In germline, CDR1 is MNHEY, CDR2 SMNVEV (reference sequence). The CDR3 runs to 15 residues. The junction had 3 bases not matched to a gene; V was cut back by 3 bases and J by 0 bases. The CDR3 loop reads CASSFKRGASYEQYF. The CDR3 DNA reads TGTGCCAGCAGTTTTAAGCGGGGGGCCTCCTACGAGCAGTACTTC.

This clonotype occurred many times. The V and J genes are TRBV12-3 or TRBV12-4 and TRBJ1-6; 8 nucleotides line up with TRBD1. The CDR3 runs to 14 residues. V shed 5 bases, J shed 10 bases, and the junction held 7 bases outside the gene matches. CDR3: CASSPGGGGSPLHF. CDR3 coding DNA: TGTGCCAGCAGTCCAGGGGGCGGTGGCTCACCCCTCCACTTT.

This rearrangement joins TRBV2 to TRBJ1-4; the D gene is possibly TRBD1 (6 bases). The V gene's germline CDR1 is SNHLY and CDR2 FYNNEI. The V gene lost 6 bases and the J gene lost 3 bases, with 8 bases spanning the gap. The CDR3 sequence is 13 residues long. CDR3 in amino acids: CASRTGPNEKLFF. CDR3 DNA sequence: TGTGCCAGCAGGACAGGTCCTAATGAAAAACTGTTTTTT.

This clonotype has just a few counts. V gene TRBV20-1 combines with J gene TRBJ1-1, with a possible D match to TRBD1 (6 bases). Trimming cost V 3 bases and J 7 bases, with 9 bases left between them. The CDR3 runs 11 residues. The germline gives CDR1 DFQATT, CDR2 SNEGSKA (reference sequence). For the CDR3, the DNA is TGCAGTGCTAGGACGACAGGTGAAGCTTTCTTT. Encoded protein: CSARTTGEAFF.

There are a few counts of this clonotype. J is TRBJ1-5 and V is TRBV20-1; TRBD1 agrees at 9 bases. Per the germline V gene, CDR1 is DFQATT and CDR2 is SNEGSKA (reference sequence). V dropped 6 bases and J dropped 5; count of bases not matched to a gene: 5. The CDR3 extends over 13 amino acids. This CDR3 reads CSAADRGYQPQHF. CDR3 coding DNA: TGCAGTGCCGCGGACAGGGGATATCAGCCCCAGCATTTT.

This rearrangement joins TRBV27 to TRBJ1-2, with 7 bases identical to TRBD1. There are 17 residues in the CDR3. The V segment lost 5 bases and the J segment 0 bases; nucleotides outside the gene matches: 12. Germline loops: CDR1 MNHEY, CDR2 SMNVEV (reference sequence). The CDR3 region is CASSPETGFAANYGYTF. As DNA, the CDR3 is TGTGCCAGCAGTCCAGAGACAGGGTTCGCAGCTAACTATGGCTACACCTTC.

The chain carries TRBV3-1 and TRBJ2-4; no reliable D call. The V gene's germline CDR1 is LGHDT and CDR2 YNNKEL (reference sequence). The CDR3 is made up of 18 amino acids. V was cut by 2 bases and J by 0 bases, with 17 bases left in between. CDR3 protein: CASSQKGLEALAKNIQYF. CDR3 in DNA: TGTGCCAGCAGCCAAAAAGGCCTGGAAGCTCTAGCCAAAAACATTCAGTACTTC.

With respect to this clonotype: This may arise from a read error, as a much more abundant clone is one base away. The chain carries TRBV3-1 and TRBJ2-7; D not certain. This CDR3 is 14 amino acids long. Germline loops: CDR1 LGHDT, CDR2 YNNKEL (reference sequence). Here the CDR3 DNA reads TGTGCCAGCAGCCAAGGTAGGGTAGGGTACGAGCAGTGCTTC. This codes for CASSQGRVGYEQCF.

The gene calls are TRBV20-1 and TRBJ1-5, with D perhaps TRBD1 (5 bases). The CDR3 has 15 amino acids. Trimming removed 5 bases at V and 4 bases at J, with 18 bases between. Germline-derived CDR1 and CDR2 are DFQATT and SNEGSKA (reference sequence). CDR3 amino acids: CSARRTPQLNQPQHF. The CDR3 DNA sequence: TGCAGTGCTCGAAGGACACCTCAACTTAATCAGCCCCAGCATTTT.

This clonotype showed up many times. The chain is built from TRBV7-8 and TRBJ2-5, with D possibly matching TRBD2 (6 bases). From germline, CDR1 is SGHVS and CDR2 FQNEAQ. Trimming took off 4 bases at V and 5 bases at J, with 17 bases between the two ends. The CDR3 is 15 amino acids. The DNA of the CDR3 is TGTGCCAGCAGCTCCCGGGGGTACGACCGTGAGACCCAGTACTTC. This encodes CASSSRGYDRETQYF.

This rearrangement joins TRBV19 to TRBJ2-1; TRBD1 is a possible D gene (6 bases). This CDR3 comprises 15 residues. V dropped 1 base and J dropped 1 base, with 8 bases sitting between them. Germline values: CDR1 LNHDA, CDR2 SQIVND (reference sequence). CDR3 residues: CASSIVGASYNEQFF. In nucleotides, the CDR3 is TGTGCCAGTAGTATAGTGGGGGCTTCCTACAATGAGCAGTTCTTC.

CDR3 DNA: TGCAGCGGGACTAGCGGGGTAGAGGATACGCAGTATTTT. Encoded protein: CSGTSGVEDTQYF. The chain is built from TRBV29-1 and TRBJ2-3, with TRBD2 matching over 12 bases. CDR3 length: 13 residues. Per germline, CDR1 SQVTM and CDR2 ANQGSEA. After removal of 7 bases from V and 6 bases from J, the junction contained 5 bases not matched to a gene.

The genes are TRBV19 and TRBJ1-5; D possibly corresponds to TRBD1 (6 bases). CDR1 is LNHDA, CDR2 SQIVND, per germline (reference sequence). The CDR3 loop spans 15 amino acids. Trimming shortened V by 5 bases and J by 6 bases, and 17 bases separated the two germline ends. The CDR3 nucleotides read TGTGCCAGTAGTTTTCTGCTGGGGGGCACTCAGCCCCAGCATTTT. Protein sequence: CASSFLLGGTQPQHF.

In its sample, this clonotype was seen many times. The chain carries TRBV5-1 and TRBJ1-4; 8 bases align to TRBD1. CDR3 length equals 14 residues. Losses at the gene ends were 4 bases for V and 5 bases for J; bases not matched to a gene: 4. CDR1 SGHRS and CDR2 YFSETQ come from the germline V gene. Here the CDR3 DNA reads TGCGCCAGCAGCAAGGGACAGGACAATGAAAAACTGTTTTTT. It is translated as CASSKGQDNEKLFF.

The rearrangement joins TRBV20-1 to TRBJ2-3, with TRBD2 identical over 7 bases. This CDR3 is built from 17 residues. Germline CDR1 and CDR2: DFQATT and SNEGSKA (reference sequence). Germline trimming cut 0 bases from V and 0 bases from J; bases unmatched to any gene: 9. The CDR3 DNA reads TGCAGTGCTAGAGACCGGGACTACCATCTTAGCACAGATACGCAGTATTTT. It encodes CSARDRDYHLSTDTQYF.

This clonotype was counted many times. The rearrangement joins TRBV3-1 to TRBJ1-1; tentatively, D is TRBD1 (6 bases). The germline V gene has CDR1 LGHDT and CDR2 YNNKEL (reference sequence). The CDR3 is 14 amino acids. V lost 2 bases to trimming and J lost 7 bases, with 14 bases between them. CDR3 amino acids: CASSQRGGESEAFF. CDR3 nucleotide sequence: TGTGCCAGCAGCCAACGAGGGGGGGAAAGTGAAGCTTTCTTT.

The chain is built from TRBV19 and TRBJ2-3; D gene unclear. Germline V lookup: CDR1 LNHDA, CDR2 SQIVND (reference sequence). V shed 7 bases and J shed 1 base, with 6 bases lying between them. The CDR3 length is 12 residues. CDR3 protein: CASNFGTDTQYF. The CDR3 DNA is TGTGCCAGTAATTTTGGCACAGATACGCAGTATTTT.

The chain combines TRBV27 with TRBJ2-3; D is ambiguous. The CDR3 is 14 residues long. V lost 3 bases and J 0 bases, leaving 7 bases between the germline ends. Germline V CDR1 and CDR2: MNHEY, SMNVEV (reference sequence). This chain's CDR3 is CASSFGYSTDTQYF. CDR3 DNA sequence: TGTGCCAGCAGTTTTGGTTATAGCACAGATACGCAGTATTTT.

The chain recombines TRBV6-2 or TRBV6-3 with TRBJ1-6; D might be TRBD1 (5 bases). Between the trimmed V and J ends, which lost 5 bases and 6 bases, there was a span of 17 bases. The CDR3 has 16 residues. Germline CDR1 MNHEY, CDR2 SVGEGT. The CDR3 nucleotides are TGTGCCAGCAGTCGACCGAACCGGGACGGTAATTCACCCCTCCACTTT. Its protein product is CASSRPNRDGNSPLHF.

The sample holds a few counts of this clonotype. Here the CDR3 reads CASGPLITDTQYF. The CDR3 coding sequence is TGTGCCAGCGGCCCTTTAATTACAGATACGCAGTATTTT. The chain uses TRBV3-1 and TRBJ2-3; the D is unclear. CDR1 LGHDT and CDR2 YNNKEL come from the germline V gene (reference sequence). V lost 8 bases, J lost 3 bases, and 12 bases lay in between. CDR3 size: 13 residues.

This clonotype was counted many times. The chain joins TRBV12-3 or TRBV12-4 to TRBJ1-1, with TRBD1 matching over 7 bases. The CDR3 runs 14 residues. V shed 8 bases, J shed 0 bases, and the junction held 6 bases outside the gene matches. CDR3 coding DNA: TGTGCCAGCGAGACCGGGACAGTGAACACTGAAGCTTTCTTT. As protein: CASETGTVNTEAFF.